Below are 20 T cell receptor beta chains sequenced from a single sample in a study of PD-L1 blockade in urothelial cancer. Stated time point: pretreatment peripheral blood. Sequencing was performed with immunoSEQ multiplex PCR; in TCRdb, only in-frame clones are kept and a portion is missing. The sample holds about 72,000 clones, under 90% seen once. Material: PBMCs, obtained around atezolizumab (anti-PD-L1) treatment. Every receptor here comes from a man in his 70s with urothelial cancer.

The CDR3 DNA sequence: TGCAGCGTAGATCCGACTAGGGCCGACAATGAGCAGTTCTTC. This gives the protein CSVDPTRADNEQFF. V usage is TRBV29-1 and J usage is TRBJ2-1; a weak D match, TRBD2 (6 bases). V gave up 6 bases and J gave up 5 bases, with 17 bases separating them. The CDR3 totals 14 residues. Germline V gives CDR1 SQVTM, CDR2 ANQGSEA.

This clone was observed a handful of times. This chain uses TRBV5-1 with TRBJ2-1; 11 nucleotides agree with TRBD2. The ends lost 4 bases at V and 8 bases at J; junction bases unmatched: 14. The CDR3 length is 17 residues. Germline CDR1 and CDR2: SGHRS and YFSETQ. The CDR3 region has the DNA TGCGCCAGCAGCCAATCATCGACTAGCGGGGCTCAGGATGAGCAGTTCTTC. The encoded protein is CASSQSSTSGAQDEQFF.

The J gene is TRBJ1-3, the V gene TRBV9; no clear D gene. Germline assignment: CDR1 SGDLS and CDR2 YYNGEE. This CDR3 region has 12 residues. The ends were cut back, 2 bases at V and 4 bases at J, with 4 bases in the middle. This CDR3 is CASSVSGNTIYF. Here the CDR3 DNA reads TGTGCCAGCAGCGTTTCGGGAAACACCATATATTTT. The variable domain in full, completed from reference TRBV9 and TRBJ1-3, reads DSGVTQTPKHLITATGQRVTLRCSPRSGDLSVYWYQQSLDQGLQFLIQYYNGEERAKGNILERFSAQQFPDLHSELNLSSLELGDSALYFCASSVSGNTIYFGEGSWLTVV.

The rearrangement joins TRBV18 to TRBJ2-7; 7 positions agree with TRBD1. CDR3 length: 13 amino acids. V lost 3 bases and J lost 6; bases outside the gene matches: 5. CDR1 is KGHSH, CDR2 LQKENI, per germline. The CDR3 coding sequence is TGTGCCAGCTCACCGGATTCAGGGGGCGAGCAGTACTTC. It translates to CASSPDSGGEQYF. The full variable domain, with the rest looked up from reference TRBV18 and TRBJ2-7, is NAGVMQNPRHLVRRRGQEARLRCSPMKGHSHVYWYRQLPEEGLKFMVYLQKENIIDESGMPKERFSAEFPKEGPSILRIQQVVRGDSAAYFCASSPDSGGEQYFGPGTRLTVT.

V is TRBV9 and J is TRBJ2-3, with 7 positions matching TRBD2. Trimming cost V 2 bases and J 1 base; bases outside gene matches: 7. This CDR3 region has 16 residues. Germline loops: CDR1 SGDLS, CDR2 YYNGEE. CDR3 sequence reads: CASSVRGREGTDTQYF. CDR3 DNA sequence: TGTGCCAGCAGCGTTAGAGGGAGGGAGGGCACAGATACGCAGTATTTT. Together with reference TRBV9 and TRBJ2-3, the CDR3 gives the full variable domain: DSGVTQTPKHLITATGQRVTLRCSPRSGDLSVYWYQQSLDQGLQFLIQYYNGEERAKGNILERFSAQQFPDLHSELNLSSLELGDSALYFCASSVRGREGTDTQYFGPGTRLTVL.

J is TRBJ2-2 and V is TRBV19, with 7 bases fitting TRBD1. Germline V gene lookup returns CDR1 LNHDA and CDR2 SQIVND (reference sequence). The CDR3 contains 17 residues. V was pared by 6 bases and J by 0 bases, with 10 bases of the junction left unmatched. The CDR3 is CASRRNRGISNTGELFF. CDR3 nucleotide sequence: TGTGCCAGTAGAAGGAACAGGGGAATTTCGAACACCGGGGAGCTGTTTTTT.

The chain recombines TRBV5-1 with TRBJ1-4; 9 bases are shared with TRBD1. The CDR3 totals 14 residues. From germline, CDR1 is SGHRS and CDR2 YFSETQ. With 4 bases clipped from V and 8 bases from J, the junction kept 6 bases outside the gene matches. In DNA form, the CDR3 reads TGCGCCAGCAGCACCGGGACAGGGTGGGAAAAACTGTTTTTT. Its translation is CASSTGTGWEKLFF.

This chain joins TRBV28 and TRBJ1-4, with a weak D call TRBD1 (6 bases). Germline CDR1 MDHEN, CDR2 SYDVKM. Trimming stripped 10 bases from V and 6 bases from J, with 21 bases between. The CDR3 is 15 residues long. CDR3 bases: TGTGCCACAAAACTAGGCCGGGGGGCGTATGAAAAACTGTTTTTT. This gives the protein CATKLGRGAYEKLFF. The complete variable domain, with remaining parts taken from reference TRBV28 and TRBJ1-4, reads DVKVTQSSRYLVKRTGEKVFLECVQDMDHENMFWYRQDPGLGLRLIYFSYDVKMKEKGDIPEGYSVSREKKERFSLILESASTNQTSMYLCATKLGRGAYEKLFFGSGTQLSVL.

This sequence joins TRBV29-1 and TRBJ1-4; TRBD1 matches at 9 bases. Germline CDR1 reads SQVTM; CDR2 reads ANQGSEA. The CDR3 has 13 residues. The V segment lost 3 bases and the J segment 10 bases; nucleotides outside the gene matches: 6. CDR3 nucleotide sequence: TGCAGCGTTGATGGGACAGGGCGCGGAAAACTGTTTTTT. It encodes CSVDGTGRGKLFF.

V is TRBV5-1 and J is TRBJ2-3; TRBD2 is a possible D gene (5 bases). The CDR3 sequence is 16 residues long. V was clipped by 2 bases and J by 6 bases, with 19 bases between them. The V gene's germline CDR1 is SGHRS and CDR2 YFSETQ. The CDR3 protein is CASSLPGSGGRDTQYF. The CDR3 bases are TGCGCCAGCAGCTTACCGGGCAGCGGTGGGCGGGATACGCAGTATTTT.

J is TRBJ2-1 and V is TRBV2, with 9 bases identical to TRBD1. Per the germline V gene, CDR1 is SNHLY and CDR2 is FYNNEI. The CDR3 runs to 15 residues. V lost 6 bases to trimming and J lost 6 bases; unmatched junction nucleotides: 9. In DNA, the CDR3 is TGTGCCAGCAGGGCAGACAGGGGGGAAGGCAATGAGCAGTTCTTC. Protein: CASRADRGEGNEQFF.

V usage is TRBV28 and J usage is TRBJ2-4; 8 nucleotides match TRBD1. With 5 bases clipped from V and 7 bases from J, the junction kept 7 bases outside the gene matches. CDR1 is MDHEN and CDR2 is SYDVKM in the germline V gene. The CDR3 sequence is 14 residues long. The CDR3 protein is CASSPTGVVNIQYF. DNA of the CDR3: TGTGCCAGCAGTCCGACAGGGGTAGTGAACATTCAGTACTTC.

This CDR3 is CASSLVVATGELFF. CDR3 nucleotide sequence: TGTGCCAGCAGTTTAGTTGTGGCCACCGGGGAGCTGTTTTTT. The chain is built from TRBV27 and TRBJ2-2; D remains unclear. The CDR3 spans 14 residues. Germline CDR1 is MNHEY and CDR2 is SMNVEV (reference sequence). Trimming left V 2 bases short and J 4 bases short, with 8 bases between.

The chain combines TRBV30 with TRBJ1-5; the D gene is possibly TRBD1 (6 bases). Trimming cost V 2 bases and J 4 bases, with 9 bases left between them. The CDR3 has 13 amino acids. Germline V gives CDR1 GTSNPN, CDR2 SVGIG (reference sequence). CDR3 nucleotides: TGTGCCTGGAGTACCCAGGGGAATCAGCCCCAGCATTTT. This translates into CAWSTQGNQPQHF.

The chain couples TRBV9 to TRBJ2-3; the match to TRBD2 covers 10 bases. The CDR3 spans 18 residues. The V and J ends lost 3 bases and 2 bases, in that order; junction bases with no gene match: 12. Germline CDR1 reads SGDLS; CDR2 reads YYNGEE. CDR3 loop: CASSAEFTSGIITDTQYF. The DNA for the CDR3 is TGTGCCAGCAGCGCCGAGTTTACTAGCGGGATTATCACAGATACGCAGTATTTT.

This rearrangement joins TRBV5-1 to TRBJ2-7, with TRBD2 matching over 7 bases. V shed 0 bases, J shed 3 bases, and the junction held 3 bases outside the gene matches. The CDR3 runs to 14 residues. Germline CDR1 is SGHRS and CDR2 is YFSETQ. In DNA form, the CDR3 reads TGCGCCAGCAGCTTGGGACTAGCTGACTACGAGCAGTACTTC. Encoded protein: CASSLGLADYEQYF.

This clone was picked up one time. CDR3 region: CASSNLGGEKLFF. Here the CDR3 DNA reads TGTGCCAGTAGCAATTTGGGGGGTGAAAAACTGTTTTTT. The chain is built from TRBV19 and TRBJ1-4, with D possibly TRBD1 on 5 matching bases. The V gene's germline CDR1 is LNHDA and CDR2 SQIVND (reference sequence). This CDR3 is built from 13 residues. V dropped 6 bases and J dropped 7 bases, with 12 bases sitting between them. Variable domain in full (rest from reference TRBV19 and TRBJ1-4): DGGITQSPKYLFRKEGQNVTLSCEQNLNHDAMYWYRQDPGQGLRLIYYSQIVNDFQKGDIAEGYSVSREKKESFPLTVTSAQKNPTAFYLCASSNLGGEKLFFGSGTQLSVL.

This clone was recorded only once. This chain uses TRBV6-1 with TRBJ1-5; 8 bases line up with TRBD1. The V segment lost 7 bases and the J segment 12 bases; nucleotides outside the gene matches: 11. Germline assignment: CDR1 MNHNS and CDR2 SASEGT. This CDR3 spans 13 amino acids. The CDR3 spells CASIGQGYSGQHF. DNA for the CDR3: TGTGCCAGCATCGGACAGGGTTATAGTGGCCAGCATTTT.

The chain combines TRBV10-3 with TRBJ2-7, with 11 nucleotides matching TRBD1. Germline assignment: CDR1 ENHRY and CDR2 SYGVKD. This CDR3 is 13 amino acids long. V lost 8 bases to trimming and J lost 0 bases; unmatched junction nucleotides: 0. CDR3 region: CAIGTGGSYEQYF. CDR3 bases: TGTGCCATCGGGACAGGGGGCTCCTACGAGCAGTACTTC.

V is TRBV7-9 and J is TRBJ2-5, with D hard to call. Germline CDR1 is SEHNR and CDR2 is FQNEAQ (reference sequence). The ends were cut back, 5 bases at V and 5 bases at J, with 9 bases in the middle. The CDR3 contains 12 residues. For the CDR3, the DNA is TGTGCCAGCAGCCCGAACTATGAGACCCAGTACTTC. Translated, it gives CASSPNYETQYF. Using reference TRBV7-9 and TRBJ2-5 for the parts outside the CDR3, the full variable domain is DTGVSQNPRHKITKRGQNVTFRCDPISEHNRLYWYRQTLGQGPEFLTYFQNEAQLEKSRLLSDRFSAERPKGSFSTLEIQRTEQGDSAMYLCASSPNYETQYFGPGTRLLVL.